This T cell receptor beta chain was sequenced during a study of blood T cells in healthy people across ages. With a J-beta primer mix and a sample-barcoded 5' primer, a second PCR ran roughly 7 to 11 cycles. TCRdb fed the 5' RACE reads into MiXCR, producing one record per CDR3 protein. This sample has over a million distinct CDR3 sequences, with approximately 39% found just once. A word on this clonotype: Its specificity is not known.

General study points: TCR beta diversity, measured per million T cells, fell in a roughly linear way with age. Researchers said unsorted PBMCs prevented a conclusive naive versus antigen-experienced comparison.

CDR1 DFQATT and CDR2 SNEGSKA come from the germline V gene (reference sequence). V was trimmed by 7 bases and J by 7 bases, leaving 20 bases between them. The CDR3 runs 14 residues. Source material: blood. This rearrangement joins TRBV20-1 to TRBJ1-5; TRBD1 might be the D (5 bases). This TCR came from a woman younger than 30 in good health. This CDR3 is CSVWDLNPAQPQHF. The CDR3 DNA follows: TGCAGTGTCTGGGACCTCAACCCGGCCCAGCCCCAGCATTTT.